These T cell receptor beta chains were read from a single sample in a study of CD8 T cells in Susac syndrome. TCRdb used MiXCR to reprocess the immunoSEQ multiplex PCR reads, holding one entry per CDR3 protein. The sample yields about 100,000 distinct CDR3 sequences, about 93% seen once. The material sequenced was CD8+ T cells from PBMCs. The source is a human donor in good health. Each CDR3 is given with its conserved first and last residue. The D gene is left open where the match is weak. Only some rows state a clone size, as once, few, many or a class for expanded clones.

j_gene: TRBJ1-1; v_gene: TRBV5-1; d_gene: .; abundance: .; len: 14; CDR3aa: CASSPARGNTEAFF; CDR3nt: TGCGCCAGCAGCCCAGCGAGGGGTAACACTGAAGCTTTCTTT
j_gene: TRBJ2-7; v_gene: TRBV5-5; d_gene: .; abundance: .; len: 13; CDR3aa: CASSLAGSYEQYF; CDR3nt: TGTGCCAGCAGCTTGGCCGGATCCTACGAGCAGTACTTC
j_gene: TRBJ1-1; v_gene: TRBV20-1; d_gene: .; abundance: .; len: 12; CDR3aa: CSASDRNTEAFF; CDR3nt: TGCAGTGCTTCGGACAGGAACACTGAAGCTTTCTTT
j_gene: TRBJ2-1; v_gene: TRBV5-1; d_gene: .; abundance: once; len: 12; CDR3aa: CASSLDGNEQFF; CDR3nt: TGCGCCAGCAGCTTGGATGGGAATGAGCAGTTCTTC
j_gene: TRBJ1-1; v_gene: TRBV5-6; d_gene: .; abundance: .; len: 13; CDR3aa: CASSPGRAPEAFF; CDR3nt: TGTGCCAGCAGCCCGGGCCGCGCCCCTGAAGCTTTCTTT
j_gene: TRBJ2-2; v_gene: TRBV7-8; d_gene: TRBD1; abundance: .; len: 14; CDR3aa: CASSWTGNTGELFF; CDR3nt: TGTGCCAGCAGCTGGACAGGGAACACCGGGGAGCTGTTTTTT
j_gene: TRBJ1-6; v_gene: TRBV5-1; d_gene: TRBD1; abundance: .; len: 14; CDR3aa: CASRQKGTDSPLHF; CDR3nt: TGCGCCAGCAGGCAGAAGGGGACAGACTCACCCCTCCACTTT
j_gene: TRBJ1-1; v_gene: TRBV5-1; d_gene: .; abundance: .; len: 14; CDR3aa: CASSLGAGNTEAFF; CDR3nt: TGTGCCAGCAGCTTAGGTGCAGGAAACACTGAAGCTTTCTTT
j_gene: TRBJ1-4; v_gene: TRBV19; d_gene: .; abundance: once; len: 15; CDR3aa: CASSIERGSNEKLFF; CDR3nt: TGTGCCAGTAGTATAGAACGGGGATCTAATGAAAAACTGTTTTTT
j_gene: TRBJ2-3; v_gene: TRBV20-1; d_gene: .; abundance: .; len: 13; CDR3aa: CSARLGGLGTQYF; CDR3nt: TGCAGTGCTAGGCTAGGGGGTCTTGGGACGCAGTATTTT
j_gene: TRBJ1-5; v_gene: TRBV2; d_gene: TRBD1; abundance: once; len: 15; CDR3aa: CASSVSGGAEQPQHF; CDR3nt: TGTGCCAGCAGTGTGTCAGGGGGGGCGGAACAGCCCCAGCATTTT
j_gene: TRBJ1-2; v_gene: TRBV27; d_gene: .; abundance: .; len: 14; CDR3aa: CASSLGGGPYGYTF; CDR3nt: TGTGCCAGCAGTTTAGGGGGCGGGCCATATGGCTACACCTTC
j_gene: TRBJ2-5; v_gene: TRBV6-5; d_gene: .; abundance: .; len: 13; CDR3aa: CASSLDWGGTQYF; CDR3nt: TGTGCCAGCAGTTTGGACTGGGGTGGGACCCAGTACTTC
j_gene: TRBJ2-1; v_gene: TRBV5-4; d_gene: .; abundance: .; len: 12; CDR3aa: CASSLKGNEQFF; CDR3nt: TGTGCCAGCAGCTTGAAGGGGAATGAGCAGTTCTTC
j_gene: TRBJ2-1; v_gene: TRBV28; d_gene: .; abundance: .; len: 15; CDR3aa: CASSGLDASRGEQFF; CDR3nt: TGTGCCAGCAGTGGGCTGGACGCCTCGAGGGGTGAGCAGTTCTTC
j_gene: TRBJ2-7; v_gene: TRBV6-2/TRBV6-3; d_gene: .; abundance: .; len: 14; CDR3aa: CASSPPARTYEQYF; CDR3nt: TGTGCCAGCAGCCCCCCCGCGCGCACCTACGAGCAGTACTTC
j_gene: TRBJ2-3; v_gene: TRBV4-1; d_gene: .; abundance: .; len: 15; CDR3aa: CASSQDDALTDTQYF; CDR3nt: TGCGCCAGCAGCCAAGATGACGCCCTCACAGATACGCAGTATTTT
j_gene: TRBJ2-3; v_gene: TRBV6-1; d_gene: .; abundance: few; len: 14; CDR3aa: CASSEGLYTDTQYF; CDR3nt: TGTGCCAGCAGTGAAGGGCTCTACACAGATACGCAGTATTTT
j_gene: TRBJ2-1; v_gene: TRBV11-2; d_gene: TRBD2; abundance: once; len: 18; CDR3aa: CASRPGTSGGPSYNEQFF; CDR3nt: TGTGCCAGCAGACCGGGGACTAGCGGGGGCCCCTCCTACAATGAGCAGTTCTTC
j_gene: TRBJ2-1; v_gene: TRBV5-6; d_gene: .; abundance: .; len: 13; CDR3aa: CASGSGLADEQFF; CDR3nt: TGTGCCAGCGGGTCGGGACTGGCAGATGAGCAGTTCTTC
j_gene: TRBJ2-7; v_gene: TRBV29-1; d_gene: .; abundance: .; len: 9; CDR3aa: CSNDYEQYF; CDR3nt: TGCAGCAACGACTACGAGCAGTACTTC
j_gene: TRBJ2-7; v_gene: TRBV9; d_gene: .; abundance: .; len: 13; CDR3aa: CASSVATHGEQYF; CDR3nt: TGTGCCAGCAGCGTAGCTACCCACGGCGAGCAGTACTTC
j_gene: TRBJ1-2; v_gene: TRBV13; d_gene: TRBD1; abundance: .; len: 15; CDR3aa: CASSKGTGKDYGYTF; CDR3nt: TGTGCCAGCAGCAAAGGGACAGGGAAGGACTATGGCTACACCTTC
j_gene: TRBJ1-1; v_gene: TRBV5-4; d_gene: TRBD1; abundance: .; len: 14; CDR3aa: CATTTGQGNTEAFF; CDR3nt: TGTGCCACCACCACCGGACAGGGTAACACTGAAGCTTTCTTT
j_gene: TRBJ2-7; v_gene: TRBV9; d_gene: .; abundance: .; len: 12; CDR3aa: CASSWGGDEQYF; CDR3nt: TGTGCCAGCTCTTGGGGAGGCGACGAGCAGTACTTC
j_gene: TRBJ2-5; v_gene: TRBV19; d_gene: .; abundance: once; len: 13; CDR3aa: CASSIVYQETQYF; CDR3nt: TGTGCCAGTAGTATAGTGTACCAAGAGACCCAGTACTTC
j_gene: TRBJ2-7; v_gene: TRBV20-1; d_gene: .; abundance: .; len: 14; CDR3aa: CSATRLEELFEQYF; CDR3nt: TGCAGTGCTACTAGACTAGAAGAGCTCTTCGAGCAGTACTTC
j_gene: TRBJ1-5; v_gene: TRBV13; d_gene: .; abundance: .; len: 13; CDR3aa: CASSLRVHQPQHF; CDR3nt: TGTGCCAGCAGCTTGAGAGTTCATCAGCCCCAGCATTTT
j_gene: TRBJ1-2; v_gene: TRBV3-1; d_gene: .; abundance: .; len: 14; CDR3aa: CASSQVWDAYGYTF; CDR3nt: TGTGCCAGCAGCCAAGTCTGGGACGCCTATGGCTACACCTTC
j_gene: TRBJ2-3; v_gene: TRBV6-5; d_gene: .; abundance: once; len: 13; CDR3aa: CASGVGETDTQYF; CDR3nt: TGTGCCAGCGGGGTAGGGGAGACAGATACGCAGTATTTT
j_gene: TRBJ1-5; v_gene: TRBV10-3; d_gene: .; abundance: .; len: 15; CDR3aa: CAIRETGGDNQPQHF; CDR3nt: TGTGCCATCAGGGAGACAGGCGGGGACAATCAGCCCCAGCATTTT
j_gene: TRBJ1-5; v_gene: TRBV7-8; d_gene: TRBD1; abundance: .; len: 14; CDR3aa: CASSQGASNQPQHF; CDR3nt: TGTGCCAGCAGCCAGGGGGCGAGCAATCAGCCCCAGCATTTT
j_gene: TRBJ1-1; v_gene: TRBV12-3/TRBV12-4; d_gene: TRBD1; abundance: .; len: 15; CDR3aa: CASSPQGQGGTEAFF; CDR3nt: TGTGCCAGCAGTCCGCAGGGACAGGGGGGCACTGAAGCTTTCTTT
j_gene: TRBJ1-1; v_gene: TRBV5-6; d_gene: TRBD1; abundance: .; len: 15; CDR3aa: CASSLSGTGNTEAFF; CDR3nt: TGTGCCAGCAGCCTATCGGGGACAGGGAACACTGAAGCTTTCTTT
j_gene: TRBJ2-3; v_gene: TRBV9; d_gene: TRBD2; abundance: .; len: 16; CDR3aa: CASSVAGLAGEDTQYF; CDR3nt: TGTGCCAGCAGCGTAGCTGGGCTAGCGGGGGAAGATACGCAGTATTTT
j_gene: TRBJ2-7; v_gene: TRBV5-6; d_gene: TRBD1; abundance: few; len: 15; CDR3aa: CASSLGQGSLNEQYF; CDR3nt: TGTGCCAGCAGCTTGGGACAGGGATCCTTGAACGAGCAGTACTTC
j_gene: TRBJ1-5; v_gene: TRBV6-2/TRBV6-3; d_gene: TRBD1; abundance: .; len: 14; CDR3aa: CASSWTGLNQPQHF; CDR3nt: TGTGCCAGCAGTTGGACAGGGCTCAATCAGCCCCAGCATTTT
j_gene: TRBJ1-2; v_gene: TRBV3-1; d_gene: .; abundance: .; len: 14; CDR3aa: CASSQDGRIEGYTF; CDR3nt: TGTGCCAGCAGCCAAGATGGACGGATAGAGGGCTACACCTTC
j_gene: TRBJ2-5; v_gene: TRBV12-3/TRBV12-4; d_gene: .; abundance: .; len: 16; CDR3aa: CASSLTFRLDQETQYF; CDR3nt: TGTGCCAGCAGTTTAACGTTTCGTCTCGACCAAGAGACCCAGTACTTC
j_gene: TRBJ2-7; v_gene: TRBV20-1; d_gene: .; abundance: .; len: 14; CDR3aa: CSARAPEGIYEQYF; CDR3nt: TGCAGTGCTAGAGCCCCTGAGGGGATCTACGAGCAGTACTTC
j_gene: TRBJ1-2; v_gene: TRBV19; d_gene: .; abundance: once; len: 15; CDR3aa: CASSPGHPGDYGYTF; CDR3nt: TGTGCCAGTAGCCCGGGACACCCGGGAGACTATGGCTACACCTTC
j_gene: TRBJ2-5; v_gene: TRBV12-3/TRBV12-4; d_gene: .; abundance: .; len: 15; CDR3aa: CASSLQVDLQETQYF; CDR3nt: TGTGCCAGCAGTTTACAGGTAGATCTCCAAGAGACCCAGTACTTC
j_gene: TRBJ2-7; v_gene: TRBV13; d_gene: .; abundance: .; len: 13; CDR3aa: CASSGDTTYEQYF; CDR3nt: TGTGCCAGCAGCGGGGACACGACCTACGAGCAGTACTTC
j_gene: TRBJ1-5; v_gene: TRBV4-2; d_gene: TRBD1; abundance: .; len: 16; CDR3aa: CASSPGQLYSNQPQHF; CDR3nt: TGTGCCAGCAGCCCGGGACAGCTTTATAGCAATCAGCCCCAGCATTTT
j_gene: TRBJ2-2; v_gene: TRBV5-4; d_gene: .; abundance: .; len: 12; CDR3aa: CASWGNTGELFF; CDR3nt: TGTGCCAGCTGGGGGAACACCGGGGAGCTGTTTTTT